The clone carrying this T cell receptor beta chain was observed at least ten times. The antigen remains unidentified. V lost 3 bases to trimming and J lost 5 bases, with 1 base between them. The CDR3 totals 10 residues. Germline V gene lookup returns CDR1 MNHEY and CDR2 SMNVEV (reference sequence). In TCRdb, the RT-PCR reads were re-called with MiXCR into one record per CDR3 protein. The sample lists hundreds of thousands of distinct CDR3 sequences, around a sixth occurring once. The data stem from a study of response to subunit inactivated influenza vaccine. Study-level findings and limits: Each seasonal flu vaccination may recruit only limited new T cells, authors suggested.

The chain couples TRBV27 to TRBJ2-5; no clear D gene. This specimen consisted of PBMCs from blood, obtained approximately 5 days after vaccination. The TCR was taken from a man in his fifties or sixties who received an inactivated influenza vaccine. The CDR3 nucleotides read TGTGCCAGCAGTTTGGAGACCCAGTACTTC. Translated, it gives CASSLETQYF.